These 32 T cell receptor beta chains originate from one sample sequenced in a study of cytomegalovirus exposure and HLA in healthy donors. Amplification used 60 Vbeta primers and 13 Jbeta primers. Sequenced by immunoSEQ multiplex PCR; TCRdb stores in-frame clones only, minus some. Found here are some 120,000 clones, roughly 80% of them singletons; the top ten hold 22%. The source material was PBMCs. The receptors stem from a man aged 25-45 years in good health and CMV-seropositive.

The chain has TRBV28 and TRBJ1-6; the match to TRBD1 covers 8 bases. The CDR3 is 17 amino acids. V dropped 4 bases and J dropped 8; count of bases not matched to a gene: 13. From germline, CDR1 is MDHEN and CDR2 SYDVKM. The CDR3 protein is CASSSYMGDRGDSPLHF. The CDR3 coding sequence is TGTGCCAGCAGTTCATATATGGGAGACAGGGGTGATTCACCCCTCCACTTT. The full variable domain, rest sourced from reference TRBV28 and TRBJ1-6, is DVKVTQSSRYLVKRTGEKVFLECVQDMDHENMFWYRQDPGLGLRLIYFSYDVKMKEKGDIPEGYSVSREKKERFSLILESASTNQTSMYLCASSSYMGDRGDSPLHFGNGTRLTVT.

V usage is TRBV19 and J usage is TRBJ2-1, with TRBD2 as a possible D gene (5 bases). V gave up 6 bases and J gave up 0 bases, with 21 bases separating them. Germline CDR1 is LNHDA and CDR2 is SQIVND (reference sequence). CDR3 length: 18 amino acids. The CDR3 here is CASSELREIGSSYNEQFF. The CDR3 bases are TGTGCCAGTAGCGAGTTGAGGGAGATTGGGAGCTCCTACAATGAGCAGTTCTTC. Complete variable domain (other parts from reference TRBV19 and TRBJ2-1): DGGITQSPKYLFRKEGQNVTLSCEQNLNHDAMYWYRQDPGQGLRLIYYSQIVNDFQKGDIAEGYSVSREKKESFPLTVTSAQKNPTAFYLCASSELREIGSSYNEQFFGPGTRLTVL.

V and J are TRBV7-8 and TRBJ2-2, with 9 positions matching TRBD1. CDR3 length equals 15 residues. The germline V gene encodes CDR1 SGHVS and CDR2 FQNEAQ. The J segment lost 4 bases and the V segment lost 6 bases, leaving 6 bases of the junction unmatched. The CDR3 region has the DNA TGTGCCAGCAGACAAGGACAGGGGAGCACCGGGGAGCTGTTTTTT. This gives the protein CASRQGQGSTGELFF.

The gene calls are TRBV2 and TRBJ2-7, with D possibly matching TRBD1 (6 bases). The CDR3 totals 16 residues. Trimming pared 5 bases from V and 0 bases from J, leaving 17 bases between. Per germline, CDR1 SNHLY and CDR2 FYNNEI. DNA of the CDR3: TGTGCCAGCAGTCAACTACCAGGGGATTACTCCTACGAGCAGTACGTC. Its protein is CASSQLPGDYSYEQYV.

The CDR3 DNA follows: TGTGCCAGCAGCCCTAGGGGGACAGGGGGACCAGATACGCAGTATTTT. Translated, it gives CASSPRGTGGPDTQYF. V and J are TRBV5-4 and TRBJ2-3; 11 positions match TRBD1. After removal of 4 bases from V and 4 bases from J, the junction contained 8 bases not matched to a gene. The CDR3 has 16 residues. CDR1 and CDR2 (germline): SGHNT, YYREEE (reference sequence).

The V call is TRBV2, the J call TRBJ2-5; 11 nucleotides align to TRBD2. Germline lookup yields CDR1 SNHLY and CDR2 FYNNEI. Trimming took 0 bases from V and 6 from J; bases not matched to a gene: 3. The CDR3 totals 15 residues. The CDR3 reads CASSEALAGGKTQYF. As DNA, the CDR3 is TGTGCCAGCAGTGAAGCGCTAGCGGGGGGCAAGACCCAGTACTTC.

The count of this clone is one. The chain couples TRBV9 to TRBJ2-7; no definite D call. The CDR3 totals 13 residues. Germline assignment: CDR1 SGDLS and CDR2 YYNGEE. Trimming removed 2 bases from V and 4 bases from J, with 10 bases in between. CDR3 residues: CASSVSSYYEQYF. As DNA, the CDR3 is TGTGCCAGCAGCGTTAGTTCGTATTACGAGCAGTACTTC.

This chain connects TRBV6-1 to TRBJ1-1; perhaps TRBD1 as D (6 bases). Germline V CDR1 and CDR2: MNHNS, SASEGT. The CDR3 runs 15 residues. Trimming pared 6 bases from V and 3 bases from J, leaving 17 bases between. This CDR3 reads CASREIRGGDTEAFF. DNA for the CDR3: TGTGCCAGCAGGGAAATCAGGGGTGGGGACACTGAAGCTTTCTTT.

V and J are TRBV27 and TRBJ2-3; 10 bases fit TRBD1. Per germline, CDR1 MNHEY and CDR2 SMNVEV (reference sequence). V lost 2 bases, J lost 6 bases, and 5 bases stayed unmatched. CDR3 length: 15 amino acids. CDR3 bases: TGTGCCAGCAGTTTAAAGACAGGGGGCCCGGATACGCAGTATTTT. Translation: CASSLKTGGPDTQYF.

The chain recombines TRBV5-4 with TRBJ2-7; a possible D gene is TRBD2 (7 bases). Germline V gene sequence: CDR1 SGHNT, CDR2 YYREEE (reference sequence). The CDR3 totals 14 residues. The germline V and J ends were trimmed by 2 bases and 4 bases, with 13 bases remaining between them. CDR3 in DNA: TGTGCCAGCAGCTTAGGGGGGGGCCGGTACGAGCAGTACGTC. Translation: CASSLGGGRYEQYV.

The CDR3 is CASSLTGQLTSNTGELFF. Written as DNA, the CDR3 is TGTGCCAGCAGCTTAACTGGACAGCTAACCTCGAACACCGGGGAGCTGTTTTTT. This chain uses TRBV13 with TRBJ2-2, with D tentatively TRBD1 (6 bases). Germline loops: CDR1 PRHDT, CDR2 FYEKMQ (reference sequence). Trimming left V 2 bases short and J 0 bases short, with 16 bases between. The CDR3 totals 18 residues.

This chain links TRBV5-1 with TRBJ1-2; 8 bases are a match to TRBD1. The CDR3 is 14 residues long. V shed 6 bases and J 8 bases; nucleotides not matched to a gene: 12. Looked up from germline, CDR1 is SGHRS and CDR2 is YFSETQ. The CDR3 DNA reads TGCGCCAGCACCCCCCAAGGACAGGGAGAAGGCTACACCTTC. Translated, it gives CASTPQGQGEGYTF.

The chain joins TRBV7-8 to TRBJ2-5; possibly TRBD2 for D (6 bases). The germline V gene encodes CDR1 SGHVS and CDR2 FQNEAQ. This CDR3 is built from 15 residues. Trimming removed 5 bases at V and 7 bases at J, with 20 bases between. The CDR3 protein is CASSAKERVAGTQYF. Written as DNA, the CDR3 is TGTGCCAGCAGCGCTAAGGAGCGGGTAGCCGGGACCCAGTACTTC.

The V call is TRBV7-9, the J call TRBJ1-1, with 9 positions matching TRBD1. Germline CDR1 reads SEHNR; CDR2 reads FQNEAQ (reference sequence). The CDR3 covers 13 residues. V lost 5 bases and J lost 5; bases outside the gene matches: 3. This chain's CDR3 is CASSTDRGTEAFF. CDR3 DNA: TGTGCCAGCAGCACGGACAGGGGTACTGAAGCTTTCTTT.

This rearrangement joins TRBV6-1 to TRBJ1-3; tentative D call: TRBD1 (6 bases). Trimming pared 3 bases from V and 3 bases from J, leaving 9 bases between. CDR3 length equals 14 residues. CDR1 MNHNS and CDR2 SASEGT come from the germline V gene. The chain's CDR3 is CASSDPGVGNTIYF. CDR3 DNA sequence: TGTGCCAGCAGTGACCCAGGGGTTGGAAACACCATATATTTT.

The chain couples TRBV4-2 to TRBJ2-2; 10 bases map to TRBD2. The ends lost 3 bases at V and 1 base at J; junction bases unmatched: 5. The CDR3 loop spans 17 amino acids. Germline V gives CDR1 LGHNA, CDR2 YNFKEQ. CDR3 DNA sequence: TGTGCCAGCAGCCATCCCGGACTAGCGGTGAACACCGGGGAGCTGTTTTTT. It translates to CASSHPGLAVNTGELFF.

This chain links TRBV30 with TRBJ2-5; no reliable D call. The CDR3 has 12 residues. The ends were cut back, 3 bases at V and 5 bases at J, with 10 bases in the middle. Germline V CDR1 and CDR2: GTSNPN, SVGIG (reference sequence). For the CDR3, the DNA is TGTGCCTGGAGCCCAACTCGGGAGACCCAGTACTTC. Translation gives CAWSPTRETQYF. Complete variable domain (other parts from reference TRBV30 and TRBJ2-5): SQTIHQWPATLVQPVGSPLSLECTVEGTSNPNLYWYRQAAGRGLQLLFYSVGIGQISSEVPQNLSASRPQDRQFILSSKKLLLSDSGFYLCAWSPTRETQYFGPGTRLLVL.

This clone was counted between two and nine times. V and J are TRBV18 and TRBJ1-1; possible D gene TRBD1, 6 bases. There are 12 residues in the CDR3. Germline assignment: CDR1 KGHSH and CDR2 LQKENI. Trimming cost V 1 base and J 11 bases, with 11 bases left between them. The CDR3 nucleotides read TGTGCCAGCTCACCACGGGCAGGGGACGCTTTCTTT. Translated, it gives CASSPRAGDAFF.

V and J are TRBV6-1 and TRBJ2-1, with TRBD2 identical over 11 bases. V lost 6 bases to trimming and J lost 8 bases; unmatched junction nucleotides: 9. Germline V gives CDR1 MNHNS, CDR2 SASEGT. CDR3 size: 15 residues. This CDR3 is CASRLTSGSVYEQFF. CDR3 DNA: TGTGCCAGCAGACTAACTAGCGGGAGTGTGTATGAGCAGTTCTTC.

CDR3 sequence reads: CASRPGQSTVEAFF. DNA of the CDR3: TGTGCCAGCAGACCCGGACAGTCGACCGTTGAAGCTTTCTTT. This chain joins TRBV28 and TRBJ1-1; tentative D call: TRBD1 (6 bases). CDR1 is MDHEN, CDR2 SYDVKM, per germline. Trimming shortened V by 6 bases and J by 7 bases, and 18 bases separated the two germline ends. CDR3 length: 14 residues.

This chain joins TRBV16 and TRBJ1-5, with 9 positions matching TRBD1. The CDR3 spans 16 residues. V gave up 0 bases and J gave up 5 bases; unmatched junction bases: 5. Germline CDR1 reads KGHSY; CDR2 reads FQNENV. The CDR3 DNA sequence: TGTGCCAGCAGCCAATCTCCGACAGGGGGGCATCAGCCCCAGCATTTT. Protein sequence: CASSQSPTGGHQPQHF.

The genes are TRBV7-2 and TRBJ2-3; unclear D gene. There are 12 residues in the CDR3. Germline V gene data show CDR1 as SGHTA and CDR2 as FQGNSA. V was shortened by 1 base and J by 4 bases, with 3 bases between the two germline ends. The CDR3 bases are TGTGCCAGCAGCTTAGGGCCAGATACGCAGTATTTT. Protein: CASSLGPDTQYF.

CDR3 bases: TGTGCCAGCAGTGGCAGGGCTAGCGGGGGCTTGGAGACCCAGTACTTC. Protein product: CASSGRASGGLETQYF. The chain recombines TRBV2 with TRBJ2-5, with TRBD2 matching 10 bases. The ends lost 4 bases at V and 5 bases at J; junction bases unmatched: 10. Germline V gene sequence: CDR1 SNHLY, CDR2 FYNNEI. The length of the CDR3 is 16 residues.

This clone was recorded a few times. The same CDR3 also results from other DNA sequences found in this sample. The chain links TRBV5-1 to TRBJ2-6, with TRBD1 matching 8 bases. V shed 6 bases, J shed 0 bases, and the junction held 5 bases outside the gene matches. Germline CDR1 is SGHRS and CDR2 is YFSETQ. This CDR3 has 16 amino acids. In nucleotides, the CDR3 is TGCGCCAGCACCCGGGACAGGTCCTCTGGGGCCAACGTCCTGACTTTC. Its protein is CASTRDRSSGANVLTF.

The chain recombines TRBV6-1 with TRBJ2-2; TRBD1 aligns across 10 bases. Germline CDR1 MNHNS, CDR2 SASEGT. V lost 0 bases and J lost 7; bases outside the gene matches: 17. This CDR3 region has 20 residues. CDR3 nucleotides: TGTGCCAGCAGTGAAGCGCTTGGACTTCGGACAGGGGGACGAGGCGGGGAGCTGTTTTTT. Its translation: CASSEALGLRTGGRGGELFF.

This sequence joins TRBV4-1 and TRBJ1-1; no firm D call. Germline V gives CDR1 MGHRA, CDR2 YSYEKL. The CDR3 totals 15 residues. Trimming removed 1 base at V and 0 bases at J, with 9 bases between. The CDR3 sequence is CASSQGDTMNTEAFF. Written as DNA, the CDR3 is TGCGCCAGCAGCCAAGGAGACACCATGAACACTGAAGCTTTCTTT.

This chain uses TRBV5-1 with TRBJ2-5, with 7 bases matching TRBD1. V shed 3 bases, J shed 2 bases, and the junction held 4 bases outside the gene matches. The CDR3 is 14 amino acids. Germline CDR1 reads SGHRS; CDR2 reads YFSETQ. The CDR3 loop is CASSYGTVQETQYF. CDR3 DNA: TGCGCCAGCAGCTACGGGACAGTACAAGAGACCCAGTACTTC.

The chain employs TRBV9 and TRBJ2-1; D might be TRBD2 (6 bases). This CDR3 is 16 amino acids long. Germline CDR1 is SGDLS and CDR2 is YYNGEE. V was trimmed by 1 base and J by 0 bases, leaving 11 bases between them. The CDR3 coding sequence is TGTGCCAGCAGCGTACGGGACTTGAGCTCCTACAATGAGCAGTTCTTC. This gives the protein CASSVRDLSSYNEQFF.

The chain links TRBV2 to TRBJ2-7; a weak D match, TRBD1 (5 bases). Trimming removed 1 base at V and 7 bases at J, with 11 bases between. The CDR3 spans 13 residues. The germline gives CDR1 SNHLY, CDR2 FYNNEI. The CDR3 sequence is CASSEGPGLEQYV. The CDR3 region has the DNA TGTGCCAGCAGTGAAGGCCCAGGGCTTGAGCAGTACGTC.

This rearrangement joins TRBV6-1 to TRBJ1-3; TRBD1 matches 9 bases. Trimming took 3 bases from V and 6 from J; bases not matched to a gene: 3. The germline V gene has CDR1 MNHNS and CDR2 SASEGT. This CDR3 comprises 14 residues. The CDR3 DNA sequence: TGTGCCAGCAGTGAGGGACAGGGTGAAAACACCATATATTTT. Its protein product is CASSEGQGENTIYF.

This rearrangement joins TRBV30 to TRBJ1-2; weak D call: TRBD1 (5 bases). Per the germline V gene, CDR1 is GTSNPN and CDR2 is SVGIG (reference sequence). This CDR3 is 13 amino acids long. Trimming shortened V by 3 bases and J by 2 bases, and 10 bases separated the two germline ends. The CDR3 loop is CAWREQENYGYTF. The DNA of the CDR3 is TGTGCCTGGAGGGAACAGGAAAACTATGGCTACACCTTC. Looking up the rest from reference TRBV30 and TRBJ1-2 gives the full variable domain: SQTIHQWPATLVQPVGSPLSLECTVEGTSNPNLYWYRQAAGRGLQLLFYSVGIGQISSEVPQNLSASRPQDRQFILSSKKLLLSDSGFYLCAWREQENYGYTFGSGTRLTVV.

Comments on this clone: One junction end does not reproduce the germline sequence, and a read error may be involved. The chain employs TRBV6-1 and TRBJ1-1; TRBD1 aligns across 7 bases. The CDR3 is made up of 14 amino acids. Germline-derived CDR1 and CDR2 are MNHNS and SASEGT. CDR3 sequence reads: CASSEGGSGTEAFF. CDR3 bases: TGTGCCAGCAGCGAAGGGGGCTCGGGCACTGAAGCTTTCTTT.